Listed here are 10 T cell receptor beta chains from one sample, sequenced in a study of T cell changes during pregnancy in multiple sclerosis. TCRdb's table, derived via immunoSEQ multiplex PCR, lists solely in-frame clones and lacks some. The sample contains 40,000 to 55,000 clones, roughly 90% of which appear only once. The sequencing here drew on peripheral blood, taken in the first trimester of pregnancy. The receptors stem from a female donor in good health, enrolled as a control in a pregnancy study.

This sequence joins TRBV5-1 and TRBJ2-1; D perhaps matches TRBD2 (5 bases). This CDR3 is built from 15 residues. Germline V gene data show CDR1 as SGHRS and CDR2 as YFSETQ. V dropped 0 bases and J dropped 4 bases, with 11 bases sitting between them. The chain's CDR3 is CASSLGPGRYNEQFF. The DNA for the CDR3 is TGCGCCAGCAGCTTGGGCCCGGGGAGATACAATGAGCAGTTCTTC.

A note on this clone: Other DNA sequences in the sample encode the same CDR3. CDR3 sequence: CASSRTVQETQYF. CDR3 coding DNA: TGTGCCAGCAGTCGGACAGTCCAAGAGACCCAGTACTTC. The J gene is TRBJ2-5, the V gene TRBV28; D may be TRBD1 (6 bases). The CDR3 has 13 residues. V was shortened by 5 bases and J by 1 base, with 8 bases between the two germline ends. CDR1 and CDR2 (germline): MDHEN, SYDVKM.

CDR3 coding DNA: TGCGCCAGCAGGCCGGGACTACCGCCGGATACGCAGTATTTT. Its protein is CASRPGLPPDTQYF. The chain employs TRBV5-1 and TRBJ2-3, with TRBD2 identical over 7 bases. The ends lost 5 bases at V and 6 bases at J; junction bases unmatched: 9. Germline lookup yields CDR1 SGHRS and CDR2 YFSETQ. The CDR3 spans 14 residues.

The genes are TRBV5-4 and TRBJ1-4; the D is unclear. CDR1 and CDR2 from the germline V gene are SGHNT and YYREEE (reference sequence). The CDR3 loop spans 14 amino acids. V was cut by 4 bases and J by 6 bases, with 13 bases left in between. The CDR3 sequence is CASSPAPGYEKLFF. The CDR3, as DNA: TGTGCCAGCAGCCCCGCCCCCGGTTATGAAAAACTGTTTTTT.

The chain's CDR3 is CASSPAGGGSLENTEAFF. DNA of the CDR3: TGTGCCAGCAGCCCAGCGGGGGGGGGTAGTTTGGAGAACACTGAAGCTTTCTTT. The chain uses TRBV5-6 and TRBJ1-1; perhaps TRBD1 as D (5 bases). The V gene's germline CDR1 is SGHDT and CDR2 YYEEEE. The CDR3 length is 18 residues. V was clipped by 4 bases and J by 1 base, with 23 bases between them.

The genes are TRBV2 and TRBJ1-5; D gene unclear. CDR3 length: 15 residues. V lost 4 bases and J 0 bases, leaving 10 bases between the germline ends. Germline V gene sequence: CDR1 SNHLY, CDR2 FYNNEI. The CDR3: CASSGGEISNQPQHF. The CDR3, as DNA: TGTGCCAGCAGTGGTGGGGAGATTAGCAATCAGCCCCAGCATTTT.

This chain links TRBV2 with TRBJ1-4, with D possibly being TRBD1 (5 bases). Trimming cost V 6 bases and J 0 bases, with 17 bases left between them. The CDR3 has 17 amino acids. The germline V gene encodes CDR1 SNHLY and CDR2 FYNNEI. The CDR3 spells CASSLSRVFATNEKLFF. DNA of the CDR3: TGTGCCAGCAGCCTCTCCAGGGTATTCGCAACTAATGAAAAACTGTTTTTT.

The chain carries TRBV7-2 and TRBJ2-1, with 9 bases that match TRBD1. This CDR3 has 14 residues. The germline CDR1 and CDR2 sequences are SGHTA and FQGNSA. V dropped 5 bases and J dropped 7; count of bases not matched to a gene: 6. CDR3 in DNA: TGTGCCAGCAGCCAAAGGGACAGGGCGAATGAGCAGTTCTTC. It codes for CASSQRDRANEQFF.

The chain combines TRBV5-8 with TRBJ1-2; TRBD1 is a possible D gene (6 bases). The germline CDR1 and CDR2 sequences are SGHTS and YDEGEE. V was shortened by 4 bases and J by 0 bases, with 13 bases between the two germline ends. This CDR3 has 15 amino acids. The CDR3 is CASSHGTFTNYGYTF. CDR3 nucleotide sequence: TGTGCCAGCAGCCATGGGACATTTACTAACTATGGCTACACCTTC.

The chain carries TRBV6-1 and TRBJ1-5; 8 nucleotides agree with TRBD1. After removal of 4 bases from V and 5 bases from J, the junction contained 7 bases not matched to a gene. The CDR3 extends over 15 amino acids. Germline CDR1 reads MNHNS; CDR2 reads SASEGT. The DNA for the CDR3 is TGTGCCAGCAGTGGAACGACAGGGGTTGATCAGCCCCAGCATTTT. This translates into CASSGTTGVDQPQHF.